The entry below describes one TCR beta chain. The antigen remains undetermined. This entry belongs to a study of beta chain features in type 1 diabetes. In the study overall: There was similarity between patients and healthy donors in age, gender and cell yields.

V trimming: 5 bases; J trimming: 3 bases; junction bases outside the gene matches: 4. The CDR3 is 14 amino acids. Germline lookup yields CDR1 LGHNA and CDR2 YNFKEQ. What was sequenced were expressed TCRB transcripts, since all of the isolated RNA had been reverse transcribed. Generated by immunoSEQ multiplex PCR, the TCRdb table keeps only in-frame clones and is missing some. The table includes about 360,000 clones, around 12% detected once. Study-level points and caveats: HLA influence on TCRB rearrangement stayed unresolved here. When cDNA is sequenced, cells with high TCR expression could be over-represented. The study found that naive, central memory and Treg TCRB repertoires appeared more similar in patients than in healthy donors.

Sequencing was carried out using naive CD4+ T cells from blood. The chain employs TRBV4-2 and TRBJ1-2; 9 bases map to TRBD1. This clonotype was obtained from a young man in good health. CDR3 nucleotides: TGTGCCAGCAGCTACAGGGGGCATGACTATGGCTACACCTTC. It translates to CASSYRGHDYGYTF.